This passage covers 32 T cell receptor beta chains from one sample sequenced in a study of a mutant IDH1 vaccine in newly diagnosed glioma. Generated by immunoSEQ multiplex PCR, the TCRdb table keeps only in-frame clones and is missing some. The sample consists of about 36,000 clones, 81% of them appearing once. Antigen specificity for these receptors is unknown. The time point denotes: week 5, during vaccination. A 20-mer mutant IDH1 peptide at 300 ug was injected subcutaneously with topical imiquimod. The sequencing used PBMCs, collected from a glioma patient whose treatment included an IDH1 peptide vaccine. These receptors were collected from a man in his fifties or sixties with glioma.

J is TRBJ2-7 and V is TRBV7-6; D might be TRBD1 or TRBD2, each matching 6 bases. With 5 bases removed from V and 6 bases from J, the gap between germline ends came to 11 bases. This CDR3 is built from 12 residues. CDR1 and CDR2 (germline): SGHVS, FNYEAQ. Written as DNA, the CDR3 is TGTGCCAGCAGCCAAGGGGGGAGCGAGCAGTACTTC. As protein: CASSQGGSEQYF. Full variable domain (rest looked up from reference TRBV7-6 and TRBJ2-7): GAGVSQSPRYKVTKRGQDVALRCDPISGHVSLYWYRQALGQGPEFLTYFNYEAQQDKSGLPNDRFSAERPEGSISTLTIQRTEQRDSAMYRCASSQGGSEQYFGPGTRLTVT.

CDR3 protein: CASSYYRNTGELFF. The CDR3 DNA reads as TGTGCCAGCAGTTACTATAGAAACACCGGGGAGCTGTTTTTT. The V and J genes are TRBV6-5 and TRBJ2-2; no reliable D call. The CDR3 runs to 14 residues. The V and J ends lost 1 base and 2 bases respectively, with 5 bases between them. Germline CDR1 is MNHEY and CDR2 is SVGAGI.

This clone was observed a handful of times. The chain recombines TRBV18 with TRBJ1-5; possible D gene TRBD1, 5 bases. The CDR3 is 14 amino acids. The germline V gene has CDR1 KGHSH and CDR2 LQKENI. V dropped 6 bases and J dropped 2 bases, with 11 bases sitting between them. The CDR3 reads CASSTGGGNQPQHF. CDR3 nucleotide sequence: TGTGCCAGCTCTACCGGGGGAGGCAATCAGCCCCAGCATTTT.

The V and J genes are TRBV2 and TRBJ1-1; TRBD1 aligns across 9 bases. CDR3 length: 12 amino acids. V dropped 10 bases and J dropped 10; count of bases not matched to a gene: 10. Germline lookup yields CDR1 SNHLY and CDR2 FYNNEI. Here the CDR3 reads CATRRTGGAAFF. The CDR3 region has the DNA TGTGCCACAAGACGAACAGGGGGCGCAGCTTTCTTT.

The genes are TRBV7-9 and TRBJ2-7; the D gene is possibly TRBD1 (6 bases). CDR1 is SEHNR, CDR2 FQNEAQ, per germline (reference sequence). The V gene lost 5 bases and the J gene lost 0 bases, with 8 bases spanning the gap. This CDR3 is 13 amino acids long. CDR3 region: CASSEDSSYEQYF. In DNA form, the CDR3 reads TGTGCCAGCAGCGAGGACAGCTCCTACGAGCAGTACTTC.

This chain links TRBV5-1 with TRBJ2-1, with TRBD2 identical over 7 bases. Losses at the gene ends were 10 bases for V and 8 bases for J; bases not matched to a gene: 9. From germline, CDR1 is SGHRS and CDR2 YFSETQ. The length of the CDR3 is 12 residues. CDR3 region: CAPGTTGDEQFF. The CDR3 nucleotides read TGCGCCCCCGGGACTACTGGGGATGAGCAGTTCTTC.

The CDR3, as DNA: TGTGCCAGCAGCTTAGATGGCTGGACCCAGTACTTC. Translation: CASSLDGWTQYF. The chain uses TRBV7-9 and TRBJ2-5; D gene unclear. V dropped 1 base and J dropped 7 bases, with 7 bases sitting between them. CDR1 and CDR2 from the germline V gene are SEHNR and FQNEAQ (reference sequence). The CDR3 has 12 amino acids.

This chain uses TRBV2 with TRBJ2-5; the match to TRBD1 covers 10 bases. CDR3 size: 14 residues. Trimming cost V 7 bases and J 4 bases; bases outside gene matches: 6. In germline, CDR1 is SNHLY, CDR2 FYNNEI. CDR3 protein: CASTLGQGRETQYF. The CDR3, as DNA: TGTGCCAGCACTTTGGGACAGGGGCGAGAGACCCAGTACTTC.

This clone has just one count. V and J are TRBV30 and TRBJ1-2, with D uncertain. In germline, CDR1 is GTSNPN, CDR2 SVGIG (reference sequence). The CDR3 contains 11 residues. Trimming took 8 bases from V and 3 from J, leaving 10 bases between them. CDR3 nucleotides: TGTGCCGGGCGGCAGGACTATGGCTACACCTTC. Residues: CAGRQDYGYTF.

This sequence joins TRBV11-2 and TRBJ2-5; maybe TRBD2 (6 bases). This CDR3 region has 16 residues. Deletions cut 5 bases from V and 1 base from J, with 17 bases between. Germline V gene data show CDR1 as SGHAT and CDR2 as FQNNGV. CDR3 protein: CASSPGGASFQETQYF. DNA for the CDR3: TGTGCCAGCAGCCCCGGAGGGGCAAGCTTCCAAGAGACCCAGTACTTC. Full variable domain (missing parts from reference TRBV11-2 and TRBJ2-5): EAGVAQSPRYKIIEKRQSVAFWCNPISGHATLYWYQQILGQGPKLLIQFQNNGVVDDSQLPKDRFSAERLKGVDSTLKIQPAKLEDSAVYLCASSPGGASFQETQYFGPGTRLLVL.

This clone was seen a handful of times. The chain has TRBV6-5 and TRBJ1-1, with no clear D. This CDR3 contains 15 residues. V was cut by 0 bases and J by 0 bases, with 8 bases left in between. The V gene's germline CDR1 is MNHEY and CDR2 SVGAGI. The CDR3 DNA reads TGTGCCAGCAGTTACTCCCAGGCTATGAACACTGAAGCTTTCTTT. Protein sequence: CASSYSQAMNTEAFF.

This chain connects TRBV6-5 to TRBJ1-2; 7 bases align to TRBD1. This CDR3 contains 16 residues. Germline V lookup: CDR1 MNHEY, CDR2 SVGAGI. V was clipped by 2 bases and J by 4 bases; unmatched bases: 10. In nucleotides, the CDR3 is TGTGCCAGCAGTTACGTAAGGACAGGAGGATCCTATGGCTACACCTTC. Protein sequence: CASSYVRTGGSYGYTF.

The V gene is TRBV5-4, the J gene TRBJ1-2; the match to TRBD1 covers 8 bases. Germline CDR1 and CDR2: SGHNT and YYREEE (reference sequence). CDR3 length: 14 amino acids. Unmatched junction bases numbered 6, after V lost 3 bases and J lost 5 bases. The CDR3 region has the DNA TGTGCCAGCAGCTCCGGGACAGGACCTTATGGCTACACCTTC. It translates to CASSSGTGPYGYTF.

V and J are TRBV10-2 and TRBJ2-7, with a tentative D call TRBD2 (5 bases). Germline CDR1 WSHSY, CDR2 SAAADI. The germline V and J ends were trimmed by 8 bases and 5 bases, with 10 bases remaining between them. The CDR3 is made up of 11 amino acids. DNA for the CDR3: TGCGCCAGCTCCCCCGGGGACGAGCAGTACTTC. Residues: CASSPGDEQYF.

This chain links TRBV19 with TRBJ1-1; 10 positions agree with TRBD1. Trimming removed 6 bases from V and 3 bases from J; junction bases left unmatched: 4. This CDR3 spans 14 amino acids. CDR1 is LNHDA and CDR2 is SQIVND in the germline V gene (reference sequence). In nucleotides, the CDR3 is TGTGCCAGTAGGGGACAGGGGTGGTACACTGAAGCTTTCTTT. Translating gives CASRGQGWYTEAFF.

V usage is TRBV6-6 and J usage is TRBJ1-4; 9 nucleotides match TRBD1. The CDR3 extends over 15 amino acids. The V and J ends lost 3 bases and 4 bases, in that order; junction bases with no gene match: 3. CDR1 and CDR2 from the germline V gene are MNHNY and SVGAGI (reference sequence). The CDR3 is CASSYSGQGNEKLFF. CDR3 sequence (DNA): TGTGCCAGCAGTTATTCGGGACAGGGTAATGAAAAACTGTTTTTT.

This chain links TRBV7-2 with TRBJ2-5; possible D gene TRBD2, 5 bases. Trimming took 1 base from V and 4 from J, leaving 7 bases between them. Germline assignment: CDR1 SGHTA and CDR2 FQGNSA. This CDR3 region has 13 residues. The CDR3 DNA reads as TGTGCCAGCAGCTTAGGGAGGCTAGAGACCCAGTACTTC. It codes for CASSLGRLETQYF. Drawing the rest from reference TRBV7-2 and TRBJ2-5, the complete variable domain is GAGVSQSPSNKVTEKGKDVELRCDPISGHTALYWYRQSLGQGLEFLIYFQGNSAPDKSGLPSDRFSAERTGGSVSTLTIQRTQQEDSAVYLCASSLGRLETQYFGPGTRLLVL.

This chain joins TRBV7-8 and TRBJ2-3, with 11 bases matching TRBD2. Germline V gene sequence: CDR1 SGHVS, CDR2 FQNEAQ. Trimming removed 5 bases from V and 5 bases from J; junction bases left unmatched: 9. The CDR3 extends over 16 amino acids. This CDR3 is CASSQRTSGSKDTQYF. The CDR3 DNA reads TGTGCCAGCAGCCAGAGGACTAGCGGGTCTAAAGATACGCAGTATTTT.

The V call is TRBV11-3, the J call TRBJ2-1; TRBD1 matches 12 bases. Germline values: CDR1 SGHNT, CDR2 YENEEA. The CDR3 totals 18 residues. V was pared by 0 bases and J by 6 bases, with 9 bases of the junction left unmatched. CDR3 DNA sequence: TGTGCCAGCAGCTTAGAGGGGACAGGGGGCGCGTTAAGCAATGAGCAGTTCTTC. Translating gives CASSLEGTGGALSNEQFF.

V is TRBV16 and J is TRBJ1-6; tentative D call: TRBD1 (6 bases). CDR1 is KGHSY and CDR2 is FQNENV in the germline V gene. The CDR3 has 16 residues. V lost 2 bases and J lost 3, with 11 bases in between. CDR3: CASSQVGQSYNSPLHF. CDR3 DNA sequence: TGTGCCAGCAGCCAAGTAGGACAGAGCTATAATTCACCCCTCCACTTT.

This clone was observed a single time. The V and J genes are TRBV5-6 and TRBJ1-2; 11 nucleotides align to TRBD1. Losses at the gene ends were 4 bases for V and 4 bases for J; bases not matched to a gene: 3. This CDR3 is built from 14 residues. Germline CDR1 and CDR2: SGHDT and YYEEEE. In nucleotides, the CDR3 is TGTGCCAGCAGCCCCGGGACAGGGGGCTATGGCTACACCTTC. Amino acid sequence: CASSPGTGGYGYTF.

This clone occurred a few times. The V gene is TRBV1, the J gene TRBJ2-3; the DNA was not used to check the table's D call, TRBD2. TRBV1 represents a pseudogene. The CDR3 has 15 residues. The CDR3 sequence is CTSSQDQRGVDTQYF. In DNA form, the CDR3 reads TGCACCAGCAGCCAAGACCAGCGGGGGGTGGATACGCAGTATTTT.

The chain links TRBV5-1 to TRBJ2-2; D is unclear. The germline gives CDR1 SGHRS, CDR2 YFSETQ. The CDR3 runs to 16 residues. V gave up 0 bases and J gave up 0 bases, with 9 bases separating them. This chain's CDR3 is CASSLVGRSNTGELFF. Here the CDR3 DNA reads TGCGCCAGCAGCTTGGTAGGCAGATCGAACACCGGGGAGCTGTTTTTT. Full variable domain (outside the CDR3, taken from reference TRBV5-1 and TRBJ2-2): KAGVTQTPRYLIKTRGQQVTLSCSPISGHRSVSWYQQTPGQGLQFLFEYFSETQRNKGNFPGRFSGRQFSNSRSEMNVSTLELGDSALYLCASSLVGRSNTGELFFGEGSRLTVL.

V is TRBV7-9 and J is TRBJ2-7; a possible D gene is TRBD1 (6 bases). CDR1 SEHNR and CDR2 FQNEAQ come from the germline V gene (reference sequence). This CDR3 region has 14 residues. V was shortened by 1 base and J by 2 bases, with 9 bases between the two germline ends. In nucleotides, the CDR3 is TGTGCCAGCAGCTTAGGACAGGACGCCTACGAGCAGTACTTC. Translated: CASSLGQDAYEQYF. Full variable domain (rest looked up from reference TRBV7-9 and TRBJ2-7): DTGVSQNPRHKITKRGQNVTFRCDPISEHNRLYWYRQTLGQGPEFLTYFQNEAQLEKSRLLSDRFSAERPKGSFSTLEIQRTEQGDSAMYLCASSLGQDAYEQYFGPGTRLTVT.

V is TRBV25-1 and J is TRBJ1-6, with D unclear. Germline V gene sequence: CDR1 MGHDK, CDR2 SYGVNS. The CDR3 has 13 residues. The V end was cut by 6 bases, the J end by 8 bases, with 11 bases between. The CDR3 DNA follows: TGTGCCAGCAGCCGAAGATTGGATTCACCCCTCCACTTT. It codes for CASSRRLDSPLHF.

The CDR3 sequence: CASSDYYSGTDTQYF. The CDR3 region has the DNA TGTGCCAGCAGTGACTATTACAGCGGCACAGATACGCAGTATTTT. This sequence joins TRBV6-4 and TRBJ2-3; D uncertain. With 1 base removed from V and 1 base from J, the gap between germline ends came to 9 bases. From germline, CDR1 is MRHNA and CDR2 SNTAGT. This CDR3 has 15 amino acids.

The chain links TRBV5-4 to TRBJ2-7, with 8 bases matching TRBD1. The CDR3 loop spans 13 amino acids. V lost 4 bases, J lost 3 bases, and 3 bases stayed unmatched. CDR1 and CDR2 (germline): SGHNT, YYREEE (reference sequence). CDR3 amino acids: CASSLTGVYEQYF. For the CDR3, the DNA is TGTGCCAGCAGCCTGACAGGGGTCTACGAGCAGTACTTC.

This chain links TRBV4-3 with TRBJ2-3; 8 nucleotides line up with TRBD2. V shed 0 bases and J 2 bases; nucleotides not matched to a gene: 10. Per germline, CDR1 LGHNA and CDR2 YSLEER. The CDR3 has 18 residues. DNA for the CDR3: TGCGCCAGCAGCCAAGACCGTGTTGGCGGGGGGAACACAGATACGCAGTATTTT. Translated, it gives CASSQDRVGGGNTDTQYF.

This clone has only a few counts. This chain links TRBV20-1 with TRBJ1-1; D gene ambiguous. Germline assignment: CDR1 DFQATT and CDR2 SNEGSKA (reference sequence). This CDR3 is 11 amino acids long. DNA for the CDR3: TGCAGGGGGTCAGCGAACACTGAAGCTTTCTTT. Translating it yields CRGSANTEAFF.

This clone has more than one count but fewer than ten. The chain uses TRBV18 and TRBJ1-1; D remains ambiguous. CDR1 and CDR2 from the germline V gene are KGHSH and LQKENI. The V end lost 3 bases, the J end lost 4 bases, and 12 bases lay between the germline ends. The CDR3 covers 14 residues. CDR3 DNA: TGTGCCAGCTCACCGAAAGAAAAGAGCACTGAAGCTTTCTTT. Protein sequence: CASSPKEKSTEAFF.

The CDR3 region has the DNA TGTGCCAGCAGCCCTGGCGCGACTGAAGCTTTCTTT. Protein: CASSPGATEAFF. This chain uses TRBV11-3 with TRBJ1-1; no clear D gene. The germline gives CDR1 SGHNT, CDR2 YENEEA. Trimming stripped 5 bases from V and 5 bases from J, with 9 bases between. This CDR3 has 12 amino acids.

This clone was seen a handful of times. CDR3 in amino acids: CASSQIGTEAFF. The CDR3 bases are TGTGCCAGCAGCCAAATCGGGACTGAAGCTTTCTTT. V usage is TRBV14 and J usage is TRBJ1-1; D ambiguous. In germline, CDR1 is SGHDN, CDR2 FVKESK. V was pared by 2 bases and J by 5 bases, with 6 bases between. The CDR3 extends over 12 amino acids.